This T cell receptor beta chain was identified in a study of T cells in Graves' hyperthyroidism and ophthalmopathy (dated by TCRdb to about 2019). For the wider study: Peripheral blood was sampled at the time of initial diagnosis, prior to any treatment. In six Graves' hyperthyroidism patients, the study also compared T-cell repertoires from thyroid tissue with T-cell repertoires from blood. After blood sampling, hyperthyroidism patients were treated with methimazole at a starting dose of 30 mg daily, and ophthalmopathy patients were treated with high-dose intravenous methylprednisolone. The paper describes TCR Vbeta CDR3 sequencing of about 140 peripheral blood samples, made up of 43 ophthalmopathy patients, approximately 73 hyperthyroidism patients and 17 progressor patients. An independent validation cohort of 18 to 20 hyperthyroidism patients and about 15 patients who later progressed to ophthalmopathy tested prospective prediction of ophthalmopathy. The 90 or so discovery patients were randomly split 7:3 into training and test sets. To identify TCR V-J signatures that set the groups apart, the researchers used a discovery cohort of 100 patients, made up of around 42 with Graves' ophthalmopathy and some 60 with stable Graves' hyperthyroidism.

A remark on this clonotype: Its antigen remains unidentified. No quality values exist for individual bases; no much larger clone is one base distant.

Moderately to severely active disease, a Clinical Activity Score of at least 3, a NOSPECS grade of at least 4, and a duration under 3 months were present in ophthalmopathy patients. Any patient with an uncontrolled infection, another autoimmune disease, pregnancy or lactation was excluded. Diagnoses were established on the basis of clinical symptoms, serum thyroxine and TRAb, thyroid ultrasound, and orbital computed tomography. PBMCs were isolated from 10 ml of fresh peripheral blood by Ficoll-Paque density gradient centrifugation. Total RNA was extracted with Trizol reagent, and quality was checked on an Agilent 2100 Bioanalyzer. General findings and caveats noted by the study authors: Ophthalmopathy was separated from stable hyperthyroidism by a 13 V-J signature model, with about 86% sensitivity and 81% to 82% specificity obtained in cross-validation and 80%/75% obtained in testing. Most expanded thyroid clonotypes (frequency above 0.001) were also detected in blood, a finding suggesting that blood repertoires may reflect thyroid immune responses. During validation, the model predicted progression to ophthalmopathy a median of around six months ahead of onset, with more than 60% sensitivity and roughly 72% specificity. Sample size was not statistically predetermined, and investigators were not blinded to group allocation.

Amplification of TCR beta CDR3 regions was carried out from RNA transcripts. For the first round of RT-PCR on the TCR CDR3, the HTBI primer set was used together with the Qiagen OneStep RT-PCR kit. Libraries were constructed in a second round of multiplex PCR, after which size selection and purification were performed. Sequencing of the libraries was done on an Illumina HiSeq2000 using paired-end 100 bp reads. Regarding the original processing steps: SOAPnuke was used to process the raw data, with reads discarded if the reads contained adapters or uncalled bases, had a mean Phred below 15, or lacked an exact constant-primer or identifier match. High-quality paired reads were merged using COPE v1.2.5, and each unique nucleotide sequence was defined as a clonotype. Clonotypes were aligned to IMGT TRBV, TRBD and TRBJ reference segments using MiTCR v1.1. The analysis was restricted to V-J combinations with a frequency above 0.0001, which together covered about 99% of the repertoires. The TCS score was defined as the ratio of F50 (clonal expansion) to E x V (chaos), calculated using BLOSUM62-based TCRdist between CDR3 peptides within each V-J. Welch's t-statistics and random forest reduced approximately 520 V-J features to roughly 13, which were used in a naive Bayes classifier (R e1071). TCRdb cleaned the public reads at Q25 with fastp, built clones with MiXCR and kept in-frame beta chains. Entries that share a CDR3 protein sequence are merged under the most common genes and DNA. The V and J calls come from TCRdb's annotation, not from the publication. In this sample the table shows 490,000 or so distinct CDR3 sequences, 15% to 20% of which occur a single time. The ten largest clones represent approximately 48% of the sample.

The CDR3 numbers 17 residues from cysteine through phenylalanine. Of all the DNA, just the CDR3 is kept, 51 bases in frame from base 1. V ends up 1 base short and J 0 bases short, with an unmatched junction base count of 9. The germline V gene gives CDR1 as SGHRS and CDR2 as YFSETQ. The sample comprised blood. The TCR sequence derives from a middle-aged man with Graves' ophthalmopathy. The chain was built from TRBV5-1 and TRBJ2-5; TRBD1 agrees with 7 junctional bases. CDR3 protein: CASSLFSGQAYQETQYF. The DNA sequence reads TGCGCCAGCAGCTTGTTTTCCGGACAGGCGTACCAAGAGACCCAGTACTTC.